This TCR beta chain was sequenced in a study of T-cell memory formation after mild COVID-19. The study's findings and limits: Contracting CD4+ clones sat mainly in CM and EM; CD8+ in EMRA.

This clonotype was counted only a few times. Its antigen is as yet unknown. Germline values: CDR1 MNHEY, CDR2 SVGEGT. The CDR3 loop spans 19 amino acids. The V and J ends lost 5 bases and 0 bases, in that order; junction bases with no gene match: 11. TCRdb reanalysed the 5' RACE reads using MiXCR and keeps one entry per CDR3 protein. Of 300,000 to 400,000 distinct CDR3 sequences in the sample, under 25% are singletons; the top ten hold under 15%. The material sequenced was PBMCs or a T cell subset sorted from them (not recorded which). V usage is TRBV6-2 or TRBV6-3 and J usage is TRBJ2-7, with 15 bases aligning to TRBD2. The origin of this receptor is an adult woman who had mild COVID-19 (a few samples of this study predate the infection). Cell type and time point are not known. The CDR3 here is CASSRGLAGGLTHSYEQYF. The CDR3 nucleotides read TGTGCCAGCAGTCGGGGACTAGCGGGAGGTCTAACCCACTCCTACGAGCAGTACTTC.